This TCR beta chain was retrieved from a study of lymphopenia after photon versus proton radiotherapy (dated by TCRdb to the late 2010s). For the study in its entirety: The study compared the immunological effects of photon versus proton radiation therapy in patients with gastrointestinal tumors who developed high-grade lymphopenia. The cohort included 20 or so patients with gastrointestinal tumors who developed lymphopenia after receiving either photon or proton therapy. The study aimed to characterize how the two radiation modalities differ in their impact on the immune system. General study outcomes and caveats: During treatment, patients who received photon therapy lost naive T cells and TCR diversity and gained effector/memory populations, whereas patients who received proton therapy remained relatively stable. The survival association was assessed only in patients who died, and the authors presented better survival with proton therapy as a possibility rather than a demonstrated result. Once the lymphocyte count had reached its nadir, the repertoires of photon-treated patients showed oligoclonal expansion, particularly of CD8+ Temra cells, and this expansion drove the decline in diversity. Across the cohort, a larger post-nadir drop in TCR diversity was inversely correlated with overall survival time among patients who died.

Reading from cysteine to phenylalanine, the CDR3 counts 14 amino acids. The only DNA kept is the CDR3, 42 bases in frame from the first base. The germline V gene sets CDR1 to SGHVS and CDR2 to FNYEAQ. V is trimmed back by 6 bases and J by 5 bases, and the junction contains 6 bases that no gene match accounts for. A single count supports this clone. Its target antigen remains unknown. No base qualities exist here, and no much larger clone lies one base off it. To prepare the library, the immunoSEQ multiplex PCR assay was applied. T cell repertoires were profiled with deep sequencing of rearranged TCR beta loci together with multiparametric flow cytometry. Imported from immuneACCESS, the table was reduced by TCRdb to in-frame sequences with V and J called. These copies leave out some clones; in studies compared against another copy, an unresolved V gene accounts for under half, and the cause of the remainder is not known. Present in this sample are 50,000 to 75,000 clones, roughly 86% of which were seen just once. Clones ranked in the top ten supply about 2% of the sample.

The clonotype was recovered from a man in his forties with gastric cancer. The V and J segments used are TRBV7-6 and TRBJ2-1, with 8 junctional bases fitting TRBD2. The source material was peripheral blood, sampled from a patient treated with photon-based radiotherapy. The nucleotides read TGTGCCAGCAGTGACGGGGGGGCCAACAATGAGCAGTTCTTC. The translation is CASSDGGANNEQFF.